The 18 T cell receptor beta chains below come from one sample, sequenced in a study of blood T cells in healthy people across ages. A sample-barcoded 5' primer and a J-beta primer mix were used in a second PCR of roughly 7 to 12 cycles. TCRdb reprocessed the 5' RACE reads via MiXCR and lists one record per CDR3 protein. The data show around 1,500,000 distinct CDR3 sequences, with 28% seen just once and 7.7% held by the top ten. Input material: blood. These receptors were taken from a woman between 25 and 40 years old in good health.

The V gene is TRBV27, the J gene TRBJ2-1; TRBD1 agrees at 9 bases. V trimming: 5 bases; J trimming: 2 bases; junction bases outside the gene matches: 10. The CDR3 runs to 17 residues. Germline CDR1 is MNHEY and CDR2 is SMNVEV (reference sequence). The CDR3 region is CASSTKYRGHPYNEQFF. The CDR3 nucleotides read TGTGCCAGCAGTACCAAATACAGGGGGCACCCCTACAATGAGCAGTTCTTC.

The table lists this clonotype with many counts. The CDR3 here is CASSVTTNYEQYF. The CDR3 DNA follows: TGTGCCAGCAGTGTGACAACCAACTACGAGCAGTACTTC. The V gene is TRBV12-3 or TRBV12-4, the J gene TRBJ2-7; the D is unclear. The CDR3 covers 13 residues. Trimming removed 5 bases from V and 3 bases from J, with 11 bases in between.

This clonotype was recorded at least ten times. V usage is TRBV12-3 or TRBV12-4 and J usage is TRBJ2-5; D is unresolved. The V end lost 5 bases, the J end lost 2 bases, and 12 bases lay between the germline ends. The CDR3 extends over 14 amino acids. CDR3 residues: CASSPSGGQETQYF. The CDR3 nucleotides read TGTGCCAGCAGTCCCTCCGGCGGACAAGAGACCCAGTACTTC.

Concerning this clonotype itself: This may stem from a read error, because a much larger clone lies one nucleotide away. The chain uses TRBV15 and TRBJ2-4, with 7 bases that match TRBD2. Germline assignment: CDR1 LNHNV and CDR2 YYDKDF (reference sequence). This CDR3 spans 15 amino acids. V lost 0 bases, J lost 13 bases, and 12 bases stayed unmatched. Here the CDR3 reads CATSREVAGAGEQYF. The CDR3, as DNA: TGTGCCACCAGCAGAGAAGTCGCGGGAGCGGGTGAGCAGTACTTC.

Only a few counts were recorded for this clonotype. The junction departs from the called germline gene at one end, perhaps through a read error. V is TRBV18 and J is TRBJ1-6; D not certain. Germline CDR1 reads KGHSH; CDR2 reads LQKENI. The CDR3 spans 14 residues. The CDR3 protein is CASSPTVINSPLHF. Here the CDR3 DNA reads TGTGCCAGTTCACCTACCGTTATTAATTCACCCCTCCACTTT.

This chain joins TRBV5-1 and TRBJ2-1, with TRBD2 matching 11 bases. Near its end, the DNA agrees better with TRBJ2-7, so the J call may be wrong. The V gene's germline CDR1 is SGHRS and CDR2 YFSETQ. The CDR3 sequence is 16 residues long. This chain's CDR3 is CASSPTSGVSYNEQYF. The CDR3 region has the DNA TGCGCCAGCAGCCCGACTAGCGGGGTATCCTACAATGAGCAGTACTTC.

The gene calls are TRBV28 and TRBJ1-2, with unresolved D. CDR1 and CDR2 from the germline V gene are MDHEN and SYDVKM. The CDR3 is made up of 12 amino acids. V lost 5 bases and J lost 6, with 10 bases in between. The CDR3 sequence is CASSIPGNGYTF. Written as DNA, the CDR3 is TGTGCCAGCAGTATTCCGGGGAATGGCTACACCTTC.

This clonotype was counted between two and nine times. The chain couples TRBV4-3 to TRBJ1-2; D perhaps matches TRBD1 (6 bases). This CDR3 is 14 amino acids long. The ends were cut back, 3 bases at V and 6 bases at J, with 14 bases in the middle. Germline V CDR1 and CDR2: LGHNA, YSLEER. CDR3 sequence: CASSQDRGGDGYTF. CDR3 bases: TGCGCCAGCAGCCAGGACAGAGGCGGGGATGGCTACACCTTC.

The sample holds a few counts of this clonotype. CDR3 amino acids: CASSLILAAYNEQFF. As DNA, the CDR3 is TGTGCCAGCAGCTTAATCCTAGCGGCTTACAATGAGCAGTTCTTC. The V and J genes are TRBV7-9 and TRBJ2-1; 7 bases map to TRBD2. With 2 bases clipped from V and 4 bases from J, the junction kept 5 bases outside the gene matches. CDR1 and CDR2 from the germline V gene are SEHNR and FQNEAQ (reference sequence). The CDR3 has 15 amino acids. The full variable domain, rest sourced from reference TRBV7-9 and TRBJ2-1, is DTGVSQNPRHKITKRGQNVTFRCDPISEHNRLYWYRQTLGQGPEFLTYFQNEAQLEKSRLLSDRFSAERPKGSFSTLEIQRTEQGDSAMYLCASSLILAAYNEQFFGPGTRLTVL.

This clonotype was seen at least ten times. The chain combines TRBV7-2 with TRBJ2-7; 7 bases match TRBD1. The J segment lost 1 base and the V segment lost 2 bases, leaving 2 bases of the junction unmatched. CDR1 and CDR2 (germline): SGHTA, FQGNSA. The CDR3 is 14 residues long. The CDR3 is CASSLPTGSYEQYF. The CDR3 DNA sequence: TGTGCCAGCAGCTTACCGACAGGGTCCTACGAGCAGTACTTC.

This clonotype has a handful of counts. A read error may produce the germline difference seen at one junction end. The chain combines TRBV7-2 with TRBJ1-1; D uncertain. Per germline, CDR1 SGHTA and CDR2 FQGNSA. The CDR3 has 14 residues. The CDR3 protein is CASSLGHQNTEVFF. In DNA form, the CDR3 reads TGTGCCAGCAGCTTAGGACATCAGAACACTGAAGTTTTCTTT.

This clonotype occurred many times. The chain is built from TRBV20-1 and TRBJ2-7; D not resolved. With 2 bases removed from V and 5 bases from J, the gap between germline ends came to 13 bases. Germline CDR1 and CDR2: DFQATT and SNEGSKA (reference sequence). The CDR3 sequence is 13 residues long. CDR3 DNA: TGCAGTGCTAGACAAGGGCCTTTGGACGAGCAGTACTTC. This codes for CSARQGPLDEQYF.

A single count supports this clonotype. This chain connects TRBV6-6 to TRBJ1-5; the match to TRBD1 covers 9 bases. After removal of 4 bases from V and 6 bases from J, the junction contained 4 bases not matched to a gene. The CDR3 contains 14 residues. Germline V CDR1 and CDR2: MNHNY, SVGAGI (reference sequence). This chain's CDR3 is CASSWGQGSQPQHF. The CDR3 coding sequence is TGTGCCAGCAGTTGGGGACAGGGAAGTCAGCCCCAGCATTTT.

The chain has TRBV7-2 and TRBJ2-3; D unresolved. V lost 0 bases, J lost 5 bases, and 18 bases lay in between. Per germline, CDR1 SGHTA and CDR2 FQGNSA. This CDR3 has 17 residues. Here the CDR3 reads CASSLAGFGQDGDTQYF. In DNA form, the CDR3 reads TGTGCCAGCAGCTTAGCGGGATTCGGCCAGGACGGAGATACGCAGTATTTT.

A single count supports this clonotype. Given a much more abundant clone one base away, this may be a read error. V and J are TRBV7-6 and TRBJ2-3, with D perhaps matching TRBD1 (6 bases). CDR3 size: 15 residues. V lost 7 bases to trimming and J lost 8 bases, with 22 bases between them. Germline CDR1 reads SGHVS; CDR2 reads FNYEAQ. The CDR3 sequence is CASNRRDTSQGTQYF. The CDR3 DNA reads as TGTGCCAGCAACCGACGGGACACTTCCCAGGGTACGCAGTATTTT.

The chain has TRBV12-3 or TRBV12-4 and TRBJ1-3; D is unclear. The CDR3 length is 16 residues. Trimming took 2 bases from V and 0 from J, leaving 11 bases between them. CDR3 region: CASSLSPLASGNTIYF. CDR3 DNA sequence: TGTGCCAGCAGTTTAAGTCCCCTGGCCTCTGGAAACACCATATATTTT.

This clonotype was seen only a few times. The chain employs TRBV14 and TRBJ2-7; TRBD1 might be the D (6 bases). This CDR3 comprises 13 residues. The ends were cut back, 6 bases at V and 5 bases at J, with 14 bases in the middle. In germline, CDR1 is SGHDN, CDR2 FVKESK. This CDR3 reads CASRPRGAHEQYF. The CDR3 bases are TGTGCCAGCAGGCCCAGGGGAGCACACGAGCAGTACTTC.

The chain employs TRBV7-9 and TRBJ1-6, with TRBD1 identical over 8 bases. This CDR3 is 15 amino acids long. The V and J ends lost 1 base and 10 bases, in that order; junction bases with no gene match: 6. Germline assignment: CDR1 SEHNR and CDR2 FQNEAQ (reference sequence). CDR3 in amino acids: CASSLEQGAESPLHF. The CDR3 DNA reads TGTGCCAGCAGCTTAGAGCAGGGGGCTGAATCACCCCTCCACTTT.